This is a list of T cell receptor beta chains from one sample in a study of beta chain features in type 1 diabetes. Using immunoSEQ multiplex PCR, the repertoire was profiled, and TCRdb retains in-frame clones only, with some absent. Among about 370,000 clones, more than 12% were seen once, and the ten largest hold 0.019%. The sequenced sample was naive CD4+ T cells from blood. The receptors derive from a woman aged 18-29 years in good health. Both conserved end residues are part of each CDR3. D genes are given only for firm matches. Size is stated for part of the rows, as once, few or many counts, or as a class when the clone is expanded.

D	size	V	J	DNA	CDR3
TRBD2	-	TRBV2	TRBJ2-3	TGTGCCAGCAGTCTGACTAGCCTCGCAGATACGCAGTATTTT	CASSLTSLADTQYF
TRBD1	-	TRBV30	TRBJ2-5	TGTGCCTGGAGTCCGGGACAGCAAGAGACCCAGTACTTC	CAWSPGQQETQYF
TRBD1	-	TRBV5-6	TRBJ1-2	TGTGCCAGCAGCGCCAGGACAGGGGCGCTCTATGGCTACACCTTC	CASSARTGALYGYTF
-	-	TRBV7-3	TRBJ1-2	TGTGCCAGCAGCTTATGGGACGGGGGGCCTGGCTACACCTTC	CASSLWDGGPGYTF
TRBD2	few	TRBV29-1	TRBJ2-3	TGCAGCGTGCCCCCGGGCGGGAGCTCAGATACGCAGTATTTT	CSVPPGGSSDTQYF
TRBD1	few	TRBV29-1	TRBJ1-2	TGCAGCGTCGGCTCCCTGGACAGGGAAGGCTACACCTTC	CSVGSLDREGYTF
-	few	TRBV6-5	TRBJ1-1	TGTGCCAGCAGTTACTCAGGTCAGGGCACTGAAGCTTTCTTT	CASSYSGQGTEAFF
TRBD1	-	TRBV13	TRBJ1-2	TGTGCCAGCAGCTCCGGACAGGGCCGTGGCTACACCTTC	CASSSGQGRGYTF
-	-	TRBV28	TRBJ1-1	TGTGCCAGCAGTCCCCCGTACAGGGCGAACACTGAAGCTTTCTTT	CASSPPYRANTEAFF
-	-	TRBV5-4	TRBJ2-1	TGTGCCAGCAGCTTGCCTAACAATGAGCAGTTCTTC	CASSLPNNEQFF
TRBD2	-	TRBV7-2	TRBJ2-2	TGTGCCAGCAGCATCCTAGCGGGAGGGCGCACCGGGGAGCTGTTTTTT	CASSILAGGRTGELFF
TRBD2	few	TRBV5-1	TRBJ2-3	TGCGCCAGCAGCTCTAGCGGGAGAAGCACAGATACGCAGTATTTT	CASSSSGRSTDTQYF
-	-	TRBV7-2	TRBJ2-1	TGTGCCAGCAGCTACACTGCGGTGAGGAACAATGAGCAGTTCTTC	CASSYTAVRNNEQFF
-	few	TRBV28	TRBJ2-5	TGTGCCAGCAGCTCGCCTACGCCTGAGACCCAGTACTTC	CASSSPTPETQYF
TRBD1	-	TRBV19	TRBJ2-3	TGTGCCAGTAGTGTTAGACAGGGGGCGAGCGCAGATACGCAGTATTTT	CASSVRQGASADTQYF
-	few	TRBV29-1	TRBJ1-3	TGCAGCGTTGGGGGCATCTTTGAAAACACCATATATTTT	CSVGGIFENTIYF
TRBD1	few	TRBV7-9	TRBJ2-1	TGTGCCAGCAGCTTAGAATGGGACAGCGGGCAGTTCTTC	CASSLEWDSGQFF
TRBD1	-	TRBV30	TRBJ1-5	TGTGCCTGGAGTACAGGGGGCGTCGATCAGCCCCAGCATTTT	CAWSTGGVDQPQHF
-	-	TRBV7-9	TRBJ2-7	TGTGCCAGCAGCTACAGCTCCTACGAGCAGTACTTC	CASSYSSYEQYF